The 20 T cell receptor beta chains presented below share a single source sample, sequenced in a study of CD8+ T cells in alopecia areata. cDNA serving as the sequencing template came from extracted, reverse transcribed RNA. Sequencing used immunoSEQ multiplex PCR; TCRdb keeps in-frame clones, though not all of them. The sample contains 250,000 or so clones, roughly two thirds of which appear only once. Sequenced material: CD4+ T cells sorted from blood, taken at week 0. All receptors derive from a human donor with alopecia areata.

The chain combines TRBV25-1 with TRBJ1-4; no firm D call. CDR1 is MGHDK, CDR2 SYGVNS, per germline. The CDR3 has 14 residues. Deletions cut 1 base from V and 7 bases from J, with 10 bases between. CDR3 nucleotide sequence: TGTGCCAGCAGTGAATTCGGCCAGATTGAAAAACTGTTTTTT. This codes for CASSEFGQIEKLFF.

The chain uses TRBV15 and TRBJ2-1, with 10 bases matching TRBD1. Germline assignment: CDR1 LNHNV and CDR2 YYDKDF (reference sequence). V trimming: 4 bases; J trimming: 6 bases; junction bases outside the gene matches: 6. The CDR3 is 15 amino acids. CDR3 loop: CATSKGGTGANEQFF. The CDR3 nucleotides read TGTGCCACCAGCAAGGGCGGGACAGGGGCCAATGAGCAGTTCTTC. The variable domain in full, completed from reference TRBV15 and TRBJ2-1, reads DAMVIQNPRYQVTQFGKPVTLSCSQTLNHNVMYWYQQKSSQAPKLLFHYYDKDFNNEADTPDNFQSRRPNTSFCFLDIRSPGLGDTAMYLCATSKGGTGANEQFFGPGTRLTVL.

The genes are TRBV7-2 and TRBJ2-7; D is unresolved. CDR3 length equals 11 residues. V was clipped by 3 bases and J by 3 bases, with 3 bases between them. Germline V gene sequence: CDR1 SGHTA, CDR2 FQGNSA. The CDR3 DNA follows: TGTGCCAGCAGCTTTTACTACGAGCAGTACTTC. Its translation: CASSFYYEQYF. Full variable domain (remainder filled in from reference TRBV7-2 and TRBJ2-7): GAGVSQSPSNKVTEKGKDVELRCDPISGHTALYWYRQSLGQGLEFLIYFQGNSAPDKSGLPSDRFSAERTGGSVSTLTIQRTQQEDSAVYLCASSFYYEQYFGPGTRLTVT.

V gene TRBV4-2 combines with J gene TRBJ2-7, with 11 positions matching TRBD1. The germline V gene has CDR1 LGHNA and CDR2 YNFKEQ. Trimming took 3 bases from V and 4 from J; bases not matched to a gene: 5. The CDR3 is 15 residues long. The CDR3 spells CASSQGTGGRYEQYF. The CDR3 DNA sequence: TGTGCCAGCAGCCAGGGGACAGGGGGGAGGTACGAGCAGTACTTC.

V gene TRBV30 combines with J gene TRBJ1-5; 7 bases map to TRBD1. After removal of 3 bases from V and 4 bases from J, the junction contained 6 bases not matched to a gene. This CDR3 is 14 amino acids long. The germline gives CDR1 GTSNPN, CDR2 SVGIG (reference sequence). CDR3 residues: CAWRPGQLNQPQHF. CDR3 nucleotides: TGTGCCTGGAGGCCGGGACAGCTAAATCAGCCCCAGCATTTT.

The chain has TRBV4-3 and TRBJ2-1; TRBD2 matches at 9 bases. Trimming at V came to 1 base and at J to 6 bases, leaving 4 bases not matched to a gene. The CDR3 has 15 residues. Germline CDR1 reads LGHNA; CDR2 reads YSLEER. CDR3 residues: CASSQVAGDTNEQFF. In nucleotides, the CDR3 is TGCGCCAGCAGCCAAGTAGCGGGGGACACCAATGAGCAGTTCTTC.

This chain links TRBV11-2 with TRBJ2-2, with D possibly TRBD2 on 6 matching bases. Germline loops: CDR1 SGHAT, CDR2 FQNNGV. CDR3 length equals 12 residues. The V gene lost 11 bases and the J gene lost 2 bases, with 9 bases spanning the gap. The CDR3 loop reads CAGGVNTGELFF. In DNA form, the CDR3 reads TGTGCCGGCGGGGTTAACACCGGGGAGCTGTTTTTT.

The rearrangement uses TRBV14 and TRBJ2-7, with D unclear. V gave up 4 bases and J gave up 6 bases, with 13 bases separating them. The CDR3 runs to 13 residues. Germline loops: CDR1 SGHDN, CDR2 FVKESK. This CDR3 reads CASSPWEGREQYF. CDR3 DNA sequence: TGTGCCAGCAGCCCATGGGAAGGACGCGAGCAGTACTTC.

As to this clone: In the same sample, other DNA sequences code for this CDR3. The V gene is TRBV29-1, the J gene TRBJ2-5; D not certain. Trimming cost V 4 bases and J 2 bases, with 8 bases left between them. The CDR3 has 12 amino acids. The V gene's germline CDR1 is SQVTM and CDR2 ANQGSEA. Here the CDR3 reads CSVGPSQETQYF. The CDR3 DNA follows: TGCAGCGTTGGCCCCTCTCAAGAGACCCAGTACTTC.

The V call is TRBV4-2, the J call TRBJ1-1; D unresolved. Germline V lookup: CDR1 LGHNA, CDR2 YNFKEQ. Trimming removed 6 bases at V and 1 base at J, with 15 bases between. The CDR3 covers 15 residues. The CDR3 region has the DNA TGTGCCAGCAGTCCAGATGGAGGGCAGAACACTGAAGCTTTCTTT. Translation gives CASSPDGGQNTEAFF.

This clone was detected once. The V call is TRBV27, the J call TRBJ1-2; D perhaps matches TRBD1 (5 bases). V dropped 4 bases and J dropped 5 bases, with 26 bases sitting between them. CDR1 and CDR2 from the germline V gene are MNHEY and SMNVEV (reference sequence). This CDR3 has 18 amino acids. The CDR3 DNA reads TGTGCCAGCAGTTCCTTTTTTCCGATACGGGGGTGGGAATATGGCTACACCTTC. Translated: CASSSFFPIRGWEYGYTF.

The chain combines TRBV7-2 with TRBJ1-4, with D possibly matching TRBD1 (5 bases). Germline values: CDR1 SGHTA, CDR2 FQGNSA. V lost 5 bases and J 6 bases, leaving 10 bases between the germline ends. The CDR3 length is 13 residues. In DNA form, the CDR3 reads TGTGCCAGCAGCCCAGGGACGTATGAAAAACTGTTTTTT. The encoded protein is CASSPGTYEKLFF.

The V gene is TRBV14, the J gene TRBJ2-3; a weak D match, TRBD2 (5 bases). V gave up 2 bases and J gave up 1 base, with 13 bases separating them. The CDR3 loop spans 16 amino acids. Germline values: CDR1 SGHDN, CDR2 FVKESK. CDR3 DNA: TGTGCCAGCAGCCAAAGGCCGGGGATGGGCACAGATACGCAGTATTTT. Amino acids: CASSQRPGMGTDTQYF.

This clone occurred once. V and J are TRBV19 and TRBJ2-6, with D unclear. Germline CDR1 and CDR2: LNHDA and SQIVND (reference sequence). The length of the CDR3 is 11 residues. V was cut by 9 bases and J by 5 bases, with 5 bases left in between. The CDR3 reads CASRRANVLTF. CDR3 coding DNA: TGTGCCAGCAGGAGGGCCAACGTCCTGACTTTC.

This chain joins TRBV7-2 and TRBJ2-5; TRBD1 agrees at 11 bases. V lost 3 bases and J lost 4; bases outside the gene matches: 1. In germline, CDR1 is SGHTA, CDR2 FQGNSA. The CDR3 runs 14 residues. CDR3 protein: CASSFGTGGETQYF. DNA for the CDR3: TGTGCCAGCAGCTTCGGGACAGGGGGAGAGACCCAGTACTTC.

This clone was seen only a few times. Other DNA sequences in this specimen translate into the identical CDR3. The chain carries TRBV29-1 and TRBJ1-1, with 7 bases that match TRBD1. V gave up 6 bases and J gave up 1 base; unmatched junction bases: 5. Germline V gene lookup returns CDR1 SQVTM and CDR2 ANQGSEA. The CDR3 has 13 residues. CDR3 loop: CSVAGTANTEAFF. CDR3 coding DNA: TGCAGCGTAGCCGGGACAGCGAACACTGAAGCTTTCTTT.

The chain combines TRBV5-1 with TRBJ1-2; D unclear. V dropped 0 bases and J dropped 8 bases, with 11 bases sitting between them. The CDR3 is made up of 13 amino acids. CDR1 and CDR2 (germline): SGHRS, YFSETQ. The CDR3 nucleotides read TGCGCCAGCAGCTTGGGACGAATAGGGGGCTACACCTTC. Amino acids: CASSLGRIGGYTF.

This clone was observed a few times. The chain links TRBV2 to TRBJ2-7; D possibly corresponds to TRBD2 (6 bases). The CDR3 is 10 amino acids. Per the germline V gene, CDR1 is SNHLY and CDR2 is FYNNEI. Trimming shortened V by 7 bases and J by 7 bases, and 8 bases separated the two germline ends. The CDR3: CASKEGEQYF. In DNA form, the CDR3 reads TGTGCCAGCAAGGAGGGGGAGCAGTACTTC.

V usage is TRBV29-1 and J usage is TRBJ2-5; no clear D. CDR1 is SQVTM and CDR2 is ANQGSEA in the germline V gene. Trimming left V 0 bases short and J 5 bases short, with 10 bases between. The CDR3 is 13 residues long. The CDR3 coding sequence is TGCAGCGTTGAAGAAGGCATAGGGGAGACCCAGTACTTC. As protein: CSVEEGIGETQYF.

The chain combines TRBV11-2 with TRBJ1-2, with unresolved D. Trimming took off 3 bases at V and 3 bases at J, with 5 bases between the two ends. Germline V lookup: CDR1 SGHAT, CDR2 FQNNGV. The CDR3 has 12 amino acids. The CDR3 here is CASSLDDYGYTF. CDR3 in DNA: TGTGCCAGCAGCTTGGACGACTATGGCTACACCTTC.